The 16 T cell receptor beta chains presented below share a single source sample, sequenced in a study of vaccination effects on CD4 cells after COVID-19. The protocol was immunoSEQ multiplex PCR, while the TCRdb copy is restricted to in-frame clones and leaves out a portion. The data hold about 45,000 clones, with about 70% observed a single time. After roughly 9 days in culture, the CD4+ T cells were isolated. Two doses of BNT162b2 or mRNA-1273 vaccine were administered to participants. Antigens of these TCRs are unknown. Sequenced here: CD4+ T cells from PBMCs cultured without peptide, sampled after COVID-19 vaccination. Receptor source: a human donor who received a COVID-19 vaccine.

The chain is built from TRBV7-9 and TRBJ1-1; D may be TRBD1 (6 bases). Germline V lookup: CDR1 SEHNR, CDR2 FQNEAQ (reference sequence). The CDR3 sequence is 14 residues long. Trimming shortened V by 3 bases and J by 1 base, and 9 bases separated the two germline ends. The DNA for the CDR3 is TGTGCCAGCAGCTTCTACAGGGAGAACACTGAAGCTTTCTTT. It specifies CASSFYRENTEAFF.

This chain links TRBV6-5 with TRBJ1-3; D remains unclear. This CDR3 spans 15 amino acids. Trimming removed 2 bases at V and 0 bases at J, with 8 bases between. The germline V gene has CDR1 MNHEY and CDR2 SVGAGI. The CDR3 loop reads CASSYRAFSGNTIYF. Here the CDR3 DNA reads TGTGCCAGCAGTTACCGGGCCTTCTCTGGAAACACCATATATTTT.

Only a few counts were recorded for this clone. The V call is TRBV5-4, the J call TRBJ1-4, with TRBD1 matching over 10 bases. Germline assignment: CDR1 SGHNT and CDR2 YYREEE (reference sequence). This CDR3 is 14 amino acids long. V shed 3 bases, J shed 7 bases, and the junction held 3 bases outside the gene matches. The CDR3 region has the DNA TGTGCCAGCAGCTCCGGGACAGGGGTTGAAAAACTGTTTTTT. It is translated as CASSSGTGVEKLFF.

This clone occurred a few times. V is TRBV4-1 and J is TRBJ2-7; no reliable D call. Germline assignment: CDR1 MGHRA and CDR2 YSYEKL. There are 15 residues in the CDR3. V was trimmed by 0 bases and J by 0 bases, leaving 9 bases between them. This CDR3 is CASSQEFRDSYEQYF. Written as DNA, the CDR3 is TGCGCCAGCAGCCAAGAGTTTAGGGACTCCTACGAGCAGTACTTC.

This clone was seen once. The gene calls are TRBV7-8 and TRBJ2-7, with D uncertain. The CDR3 is made up of 14 amino acids. Per the germline V gene, CDR1 is SGHVS and CDR2 is FQNEAQ. V gave up 2 bases and J gave up 2 bases, with 10 bases separating them. Written as DNA, the CDR3 is TGTGCCAGCAGCTTATTCTCCTCCGCCTACGAGCAGTACTTC. Amino acids: CASSLFSSAYEQYF.

CDR3 bases: TGTGCCAGCAGAACAGCGGCTTCCTACGAGCAGTACTTC. Translated: CASRTAASYEQYF. This chain connects TRBV6-5 to TRBJ2-7; TRBD2 might be the D (5 bases). V lost 6 bases to trimming and J lost 1 base, with 10 bases between them. Germline V CDR1 and CDR2: MNHEY, SVGAGI. This CDR3 is built from 13 residues.

J is TRBJ2-7 and V is TRBV5-4, with a possible D match to TRBD1 (6 bases). The CDR3 is 18 residues long. The germline gives CDR1 SGHNT, CDR2 YYREEE (reference sequence). V gave up 0 bases and J gave up 1 base, with 20 bases separating them. Written as DNA, the CDR3 is TGTGCCAGCAGCTTGGCTGCTTCAGTGGGGGCGCCTTCCTACGAGCAGTACTTC. This sequence encodes CASSLAASVGAPSYEQYF. The complete variable domain, with remaining parts taken from reference TRBV5-4 and TRBJ2-7, reads ETGVTQSPTHLIKTRGQQVTLRCSSQSGHNTVSWYQQALGQGPQFIFQYYREEENGRGNFPPRFSGLQFPNYSSELNVNALELDDSALYLCASSLAASVGAPSYEQYFGPGTRLTVT.

As DNA, the CDR3 is TGTGCCACCAAGGGGGATCCCGCATATGGCTACACCTTC. Translating gives CATKGDPAYGYTF. This chain links TRBV27 with TRBJ1-2, with D maybe TRBD1 (6 bases). The CDR3 runs to 13 residues. Trimming took off 10 bases at V and 5 bases at J, with 17 bases between the two ends. The germline V gene has CDR1 MNHEY and CDR2 SMNVEV (reference sequence).

The chain recombines TRBV27 with TRBJ1-4; D is undetermined. The ends were cut back, 5 bases at V and 6 bases at J, with 16 bases in the middle. The CDR3 extends over 15 amino acids. CDR1 MNHEY and CDR2 SMNVEV come from the germline V gene (reference sequence). DNA for the CDR3: TGTGCCAGCAGTCCCTACGGCCGTGGGGATGAAAAACTGTTTTTT. Protein sequence: CASSPYGRGDEKLFF.

The genes are TRBV6-5 and TRBJ1-3, with TRBD1 as a possible D gene (6 bases). Germline V gives CDR1 MNHEY, CDR2 SVGAGI. The CDR3 loop spans 14 amino acids. Trimming took off 6 bases at V and 0 bases at J, with 9 bases between the two ends. Here the CDR3 reads CASRQGYSGNTIYF. For the CDR3, the DNA is TGTGCCAGCAGACAGGGTTACTCTGGAAACACCATATATTTT.

This clone was found a few times. The V and J genes are TRBV28 and TRBJ1-3, with D possibly TRBD1 on 5 matching bases. The CDR3 loop spans 14 amino acids. Germline V gene data show CDR1 as MDHEN and CDR2 as SYDVKM. Trimming pared 3 bases from V and 4 bases from J, leaving 10 bases between. The CDR3 loop is CASSLVAGGNTIYF. As DNA, the CDR3 is TGTGCCAGCAGTTTGGTGGCAGGGGGAAACACCATATATTTT.

This clone was counted between two and nine times. The V and J genes are TRBV3-1 (or the pseudogene TRBV3-2) and TRBJ2-3; possible D gene TRBD2, 6 bases. Germline V gene lookup returns CDR1 LGHDT and CDR2 YNNKEL (reference sequence). Trimming shortened V by 3 bases and J by 9 bases, and 13 bases separated the two germline ends. This CDR3 is 13 amino acids long. CDR3 DNA: TGTGCCAGCAGCCACGGGGACTCCCGGACGCAGTATTTT. This sequence encodes CASSHGDSRTQYF.

The chain couples TRBV19 to TRBJ2-3; 8 bases are shared with TRBD1. The CDR3 extends over 14 amino acids. Germline-derived CDR1 and CDR2 are LNHDA and SQIVND (reference sequence). V lost 3 bases and J lost 2; bases outside the gene matches: 1. This CDR3 is CASSMTGVTDTQYF. The CDR3 region has the DNA TGTGCCAGTAGTATGACAGGGGTCACAGATACGCAGTATTTT.

This sequence joins TRBV18 and TRBJ2-3, with D uncertain. The germline V and J ends were trimmed by 1 base and 6 bases, with 5 bases remaining between them. In germline, CDR1 is KGHSH, CDR2 LQKENI. This CDR3 contains 12 residues. The CDR3 sequence is CASSPLRDTQYF. The CDR3 bases are TGTGCCAGCTCACCACTTAGGGATACGCAGTATTTT.

This CDR3 is CASSKTLNTEAFF. The CDR3 DNA reads as TGTGCCAGCAGTAAGACACTGAACACTGAAGCTTTCTTT. The gene calls are TRBV6-6 and TRBJ1-1; D uncertain. CDR3 length equals 13 residues. Germline V gene sequence: CDR1 MNHNY, CDR2 SVGAGI (reference sequence). The germline V and J ends were trimmed by 5 bases and 0 bases, with 7 bases remaining between them.

This clone was picked up a small number of times. The rearrangement joins TRBV5-1 to TRBJ2-2; the D is unclear. CDR3 size: 14 residues. V lost 3 bases and J 2 bases, leaving 8 bases between the germline ends. From germline, CDR1 is SGHRS and CDR2 YFSETQ. CDR3 loop: CASSSEANTGELFF. CDR3 DNA sequence: TGCGCCAGCAGCTCTGAGGCAAACACCGGGGAGCTGTTTTTT.